This T cell receptor beta chain was captured in a study of shared clonotypes between healthy human individuals. Study-wide findings and caveats: Represented diversity, genetic and exposure-history alike, was limited by few donors.

This clone occurred many times. Its antigen remains unknown. V dropped 7 bases and J dropped 4 bases, with 17 bases sitting between them. The CDR3 runs to 14 residues. The germline V gene encodes CDR1 MDHEN and CDR2 SYDVKM. Donors, healthy HIV-negative adults, lacked recent acute infections or vaccinations. Genomic DNA per cell subset filled all wells of several immunoSEQ plates. Loaded into unsorted PBMC replicate PCRs was about 300 ng DNA, some 30,000 T cell genomes. Sequencing used immunoSEQ multiplex PCR; TCRdb keeps in-frame clones, though not all of them. The sample yields fewer than 600,000 clones, 79% seen once.

This rearrangement joins TRBV28 to TRBJ2-7; TRBD1 is a possible D gene (6 bases). The origin of this receptor is a woman in her thirties or forties in good health. Some clones in this sample may be carry-over from other donors' samples. Source material: PBMCs. The DNA of the CDR3 is TGTGCCAGCACCCAAGGGGGAACTCCTTACGAGCAGTACTTC. This sequence encodes CASTQGGTPYEQYF.